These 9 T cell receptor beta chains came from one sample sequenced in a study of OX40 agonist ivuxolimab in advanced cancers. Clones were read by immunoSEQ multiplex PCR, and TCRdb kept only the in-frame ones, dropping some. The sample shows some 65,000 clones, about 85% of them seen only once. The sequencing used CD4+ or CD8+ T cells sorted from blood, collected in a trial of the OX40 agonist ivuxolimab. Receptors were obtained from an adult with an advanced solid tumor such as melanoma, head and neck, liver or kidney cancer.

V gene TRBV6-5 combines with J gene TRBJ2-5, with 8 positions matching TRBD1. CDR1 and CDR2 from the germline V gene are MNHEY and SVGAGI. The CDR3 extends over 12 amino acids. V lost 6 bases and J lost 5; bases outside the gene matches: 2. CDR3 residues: CASRTGVETQYF. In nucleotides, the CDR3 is TGTGCCAGCAGGACAGGGGTCGAGACCCAGTACTTC.

In DNA form, the CDR3 reads TGTGCCAGCAGCCCGTGGGATACGCAGTATTTT. Residues: CASSPWDTQYF. The chain links TRBV5-8 to TRBJ2-3; no firm D call. From germline, CDR1 is SGHTS and CDR2 YDEGEE. This CDR3 spans 11 amino acids. Trimming left V 4 bases short and J 6 bases short, with 6 bases between.

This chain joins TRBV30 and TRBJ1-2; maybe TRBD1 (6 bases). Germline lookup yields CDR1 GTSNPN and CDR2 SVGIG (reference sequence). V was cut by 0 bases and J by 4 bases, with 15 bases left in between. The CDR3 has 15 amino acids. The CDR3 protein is CAWSVLQGRRYGYTF. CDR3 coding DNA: TGTGCCTGGAGTGTCCTACAGGGACGGCGCTATGGCTACACCTTC.

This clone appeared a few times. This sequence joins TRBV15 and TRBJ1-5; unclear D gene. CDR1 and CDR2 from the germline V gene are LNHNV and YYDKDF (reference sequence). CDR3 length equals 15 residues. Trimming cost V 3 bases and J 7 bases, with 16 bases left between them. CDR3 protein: CATSRHGEGGQPQHF. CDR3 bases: TGTGCCACCAGCAGGCACGGGGAGGGTGGCCAGCCCCAGCATTTT.

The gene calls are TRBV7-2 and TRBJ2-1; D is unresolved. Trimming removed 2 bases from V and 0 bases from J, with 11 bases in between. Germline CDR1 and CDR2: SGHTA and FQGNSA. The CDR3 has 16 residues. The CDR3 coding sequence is TGTGCCAGCAGCTTAATAGCCGGTAGCTCCTACAATGAGCAGTTCTTC. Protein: CASSLIAGSSYNEQFF.

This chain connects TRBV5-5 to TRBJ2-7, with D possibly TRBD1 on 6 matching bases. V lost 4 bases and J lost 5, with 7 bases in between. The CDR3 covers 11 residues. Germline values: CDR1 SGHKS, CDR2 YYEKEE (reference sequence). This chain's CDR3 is CASSRTDEQYF. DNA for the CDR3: TGTGCCAGCAGCCGGACAGACGAGCAGTACTTC.

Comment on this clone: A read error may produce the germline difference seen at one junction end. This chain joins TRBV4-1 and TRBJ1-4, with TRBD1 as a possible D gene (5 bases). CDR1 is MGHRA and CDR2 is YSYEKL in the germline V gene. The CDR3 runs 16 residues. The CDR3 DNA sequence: TGCGCCAGCAGTCAAGTAAGGGGACGGCTTAATGAAAAACTGTTTTTT. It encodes CASSQVRGRLNEKLFF.

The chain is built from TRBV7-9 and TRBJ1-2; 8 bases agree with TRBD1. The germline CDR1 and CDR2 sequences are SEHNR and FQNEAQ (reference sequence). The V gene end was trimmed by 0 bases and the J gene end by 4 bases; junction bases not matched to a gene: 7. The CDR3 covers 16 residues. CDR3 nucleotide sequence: TGTGCCAGCAGCTTAGCAGGACAGGGTTCGGGCTATGGCTACACCTTC. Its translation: CASSLAGQGSGYGYTF. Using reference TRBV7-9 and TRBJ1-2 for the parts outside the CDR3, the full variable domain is DTGVSQNPRHKITKRGQNVTFRCDPISEHNRLYWYRQTLGQGPEFLTYFQNEAQLEKSRLLSDRFSAERPKGSFSTLEIQRTEQGDSAMYLCASSLAGQGSGYGYTFGSGTRLTVV.

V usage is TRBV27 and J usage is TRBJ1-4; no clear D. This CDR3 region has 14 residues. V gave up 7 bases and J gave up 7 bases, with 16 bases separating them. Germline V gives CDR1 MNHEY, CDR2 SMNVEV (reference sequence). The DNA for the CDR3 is TGTGCCAGCACCAGATCTTCTGGGAGTGAAAAACTGTTTTTT. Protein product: CASTRSSGSEKLFF.